This TCR beta chain was identified during a study of CD8+ T cells in alopecia areata. Sequencing used cDNA as its template, made by extracting RNA and reverse transcribing it. Clones were sequenced by immunoSEQ multiplex PCR, and TCRdb holds only the in-frame ones, with some missing. The data show hundreds of thousands of clones, roughly 57% seen once. CDR3 size: 13 residues. V dropped 0 bases and J dropped 8 bases, with 10 bases sitting between them. The germline V gene has CDR1 GTSNPN and CDR2 SVGIG (reference sequence). The V call is TRBV30, the J call TRBJ1-4; perhaps TRBD1 as D (5 bases). The TCR sequence derives from a human donor with alopecia areata. Sequences were derived from CD4+ T cells sorted from blood, sampled at week 0. CDR3 loop: CAWSVRGKEKLFF. The CDR3 region has the DNA TGTGCCTGGAGTGTACGGGGGAAGGAAAAACTGTTTTTT.